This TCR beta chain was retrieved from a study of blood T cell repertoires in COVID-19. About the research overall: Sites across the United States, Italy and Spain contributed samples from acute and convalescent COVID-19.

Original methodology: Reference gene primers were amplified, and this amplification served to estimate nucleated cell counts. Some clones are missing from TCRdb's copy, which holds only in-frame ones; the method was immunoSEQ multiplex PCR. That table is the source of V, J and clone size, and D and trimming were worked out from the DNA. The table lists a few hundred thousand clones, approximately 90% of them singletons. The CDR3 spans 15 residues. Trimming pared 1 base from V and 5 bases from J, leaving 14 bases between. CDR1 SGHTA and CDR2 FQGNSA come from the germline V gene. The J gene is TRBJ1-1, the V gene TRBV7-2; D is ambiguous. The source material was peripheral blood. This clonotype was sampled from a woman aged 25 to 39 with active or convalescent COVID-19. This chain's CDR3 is CASSLGALLATEAFF. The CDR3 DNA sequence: TGTGCCAGCAGCTTAGGTGCCCTACTAGCGACTGAAGCTTTCTTT.